Following are 20 T cell receptor beta chains from one sample sequenced in a study of technical replicates of blood from several donors. The method was immunoSEQ multiplex PCR; TCRdb's version includes in-frame clones alone and lacks a portion of them. Seen here are over 85,000 clones, about 95% observed once, and the top ten hold about 0.3%. The material sequenced was T cells isolated from PBMCs. All receptors derive from a human donor in good health.

The V call is TRBV19, the J call TRBJ1-1; D unresolved. This CDR3 has 16 residues. V was clipped by 7 bases and J by 1 base, with 19 bases between them. Germline CDR1 is LNHDA and CDR2 is SQIVND (reference sequence). In nucleotides, the CDR3 is TGTGCCAGTAAAGAGCGTCGGACTTCCGGGAACACTGAAGCTTTCTTT. Its translation is CASKERRTSGNTEAFF.

The CDR3 spells CASSTGQQETQYF. In DNA, the CDR3 is TGTGCCAGTAGTACCGGACAGCAAGAGACCCAGTACTTC. The V gene is TRBV19, the J gene TRBJ2-5; the D gene is possibly TRBD1 (6 bases). The germline gives CDR1 LNHDA, CDR2 SQIVND (reference sequence). The CDR3 extends over 13 amino acids. V dropped 4 bases and J dropped 2 bases, with 8 bases sitting between them.

The J gene is TRBJ2-7, the V gene TRBV14, with TRBD1 as a possible D gene (5 bases). V dropped 4 bases and J dropped 7 bases, with 20 bases sitting between them. CDR1 SGHDN and CDR2 FVKESK come from the germline V gene. CDR3 length equals 15 residues. Written as DNA, the CDR3 is TGTGCCAGCAGCCTTCACCGAACCAGGGTCTGGGAGCAGTACTTC. Translating gives CASSLHRTRVWEQYF.

This chain uses TRBV4-1 with TRBJ2-3, with D unresolved. The CDR3 totals 17 residues. CDR1 is MGHRA and CDR2 is YSYEKL in the germline V gene. Between the trimmed V and J ends, which lost 4 bases and 4 bases, there was a span of 21 bases. The CDR3 nucleotides are TGCGCCAGCAGCCCCCTCGGCCGTAGAGGCGCACCAGATACGCAGTATTTT. It specifies CASSPLGRRGAPDTQYF.

The chain recombines TRBV7-3 with TRBJ1-1; a weak D match, TRBD1 (6 bases). Germline lookup yields CDR1 SGHTA and CDR2 FQGTGA. The CDR3 loop spans 15 amino acids. V was pared by 0 bases and J by 1 base, with 9 bases between. The CDR3 here is CASSLTPGQNTEAFF. In nucleotides, the CDR3 is TGTGCCAGCAGCTTAACACCGGGACAGAACACTGAAGCTTTCTTT.

The rearrangement joins TRBV18 to TRBJ1-1; perhaps TRBD1 as D (6 bases). The germline V gene encodes CDR1 KGHSH and CDR2 LQKENI. The CDR3 length is 15 residues. V was cut by 3 bases and J by 1 base, with 12 bases left in between. For the CDR3, the DNA is TGTGCCAGCTCACCCCAGGGGTCCACGAACACTGAAGCTTTCTTT. It is translated as CASSPQGSTNTEAFF.

The chain carries TRBV6-6 and TRBJ2-1; TRBD1 aligns across 11 bases. Germline lookup yields CDR1 MNHNY and CDR2 SVGAGI (reference sequence). The V and J ends lost 4 bases and 8 bases, in that order; junction bases with no gene match: 1. CDR3 length equals 13 residues. In DNA form, the CDR3 reads TGTGCCAGCAGTTGGGACAGGGGGGATGAGCAGTTCTTC. Its translation: CASSWDRGDEQFF.

The chain employs TRBV7-2 and TRBJ2-7, with 13 bases fitting TRBD2. Per the germline V gene, CDR1 is SGHTA and CDR2 is FQGNSA. The trim removed 1 base at V and 6 bases at J, leaving 0 bases unmatched. The CDR3 spans 14 residues. Here the CDR3 DNA reads TGTGCCAGCAGCTTAGGACTAGCGGGAGGCGAGCAGTACTTC. Translation: CASSLGLAGGEQYF.

The chain links TRBV5-3 to TRBJ2-7; D ambiguous. Being an ORF, TRBV5-3 has a function that is uncertain. The CDR3 is 20 amino acids. Trimming removed 1 base from V and 2 bases from J, with 28 bases in between. The DNA of the CDR3 is TGTGCCAGAAGCTTGTTATCGTTCCTTGTATGTGTTCCAAGCGCCTACGAGCAGTACTTC. It codes for CARSLLSFLVCVPSAYEQYF.

This rearrangement joins TRBV27 to TRBJ2-7; 7 bases match TRBD1. Germline assignment: CDR1 MNHEY and CDR2 SMNVEV (reference sequence). With 2 bases clipped from V and 1 base from J, the junction kept 2 bases outside the gene matches. The CDR3 covers 14 residues. CDR3: CASSLRTGSYEQYF. The DNA for the CDR3 is TGTGCCAGCAGTTTACGGACAGGTTCCTACGAGCAGTACTTC.

The rearrangement uses TRBV6-4 and TRBJ2-1; D gene unclear. This CDR3 is 16 amino acids long. Germline V lookup: CDR1 MRHNA, CDR2 SNTAGT. V lost 0 bases and J lost 0, with 9 bases in between. This CDR3 is CASSDSRASSYNEQFF. The DNA for the CDR3 is TGTGCCAGCAGTGACTCGCGCGCGAGCTCCTACAATGAGCAGTTCTTC.

Remarks on this clone: Relative to the germline gene, one junction end is altered; a read error may explain this. The V and J genes are TRBV6-5 and TRBJ2-7; D call uncertain. Germline-derived CDR1 and CDR2 are MNHEY and SVGAGI. CDR3 length equals 13 residues. CDR3 residues: CASSYPDSDEQYF. CDR3 bases: TGTGCCAGCAGTTACCCAGACTCCGACGAGCAGTACTTC.

The rearrangement joins TRBV7-3 to TRBJ1-2; 9 positions agree with TRBD1. Germline trimming cut 3 bases from V and 4 bases from J; bases unmatched to any gene: 6. The CDR3 totals 15 residues. Per germline, CDR1 SGHTA and CDR2 FQGTGA. CDR3 region: CASSFGQGSTYGYTF. The CDR3 nucleotides are TGTGCCAGCAGCTTCGGACAGGGGTCGACCTATGGCTACACCTTC.

The chain is built from TRBV6-5 and TRBJ2-2, with a weak D call TRBD1 (6 bases). Germline CDR1 MNHEY, CDR2 SVGAGI. The CDR3 contains 15 residues. V was shortened by 3 bases and J by 1 base, with 9 bases between the two germline ends. CDR3 region: CASSYGGQNTGELFF. The CDR3 coding sequence is TGTGCCAGCAGTTATGGGGGCCAGAACACCGGGGAGCTGTTTTTT.

V usage is TRBV28 and J usage is TRBJ1-2; 12 positions agree with TRBD1. The J segment lost 6 bases and the V segment lost 7 bases, leaving 3 bases of the junction unmatched. The CDR3 is made up of 13 amino acids. Germline CDR1 MDHEN, CDR2 SYDVKM. The CDR3 spells CASIGTGGNGYTF. The CDR3 nucleotides read TGTGCCAGCATTGGGACAGGGGGCAATGGCTACACCTTC.

The chain uses TRBV6-1 and TRBJ2-7; possible D gene TRBD2, 6 bases. V was trimmed by 10 bases and J by 1 base, leaving 14 bases between them. From germline, CDR1 is MNHNS and CDR2 SASEGT. The CDR3 covers 13 residues. The CDR3 spells CATGGIVSYEQYF. CDR3 in DNA: TGTGCCACTGGGGGGATTGTATCCTACGAGCAGTACTTC.

The J gene is TRBJ2-5, the V gene TRBV2; perhaps TRBD1 as D (7 bases). Germline CDR1 is SNHLY and CDR2 is FYNNEI. Trimming took off 8 bases at V and 5 bases at J, with 15 bases between the two ends. This CDR3 comprises 13 residues. In nucleotides, the CDR3 is TGTGCCAGCCTTGAGGGGGCGGGGGAGACCCAGTACTTC. This gives the protein CASLEGAGETQYF.

The V and J genes are TRBV27 and TRBJ2-7; possible D gene TRBD2, 6 bases. Germline V gene lookup returns CDR1 MNHEY and CDR2 SMNVEV (reference sequence). The CDR3 totals 16 residues. The V and J ends lost 5 bases and 5 bases respectively, with 22 bases between them. This CDR3 reads CASSPSLGGVVHEQYF. DNA for the CDR3: TGTGCCAGCAGTCCGTCTTTGGGGGGAGTGGTCCACGAGCAGTACTTC.

This chain uses TRBV18 with TRBJ1-4; 7 bases agree with TRBD1. This CDR3 spans 16 amino acids. Per the germline V gene, CDR1 is KGHSH and CDR2 is LQKENI. V trimming: 1 base; J trimming: 0 bases; junction bases outside the gene matches: 2. CDR3 bases: TGTGCCAGCTCACCACGGGACAGTGCAACTAATGAAAAACTGTTTTTT. This translates into CASSPRDSATNEKLFF.

V and J are TRBV5-1 and TRBJ2-7, with 10 bases that match TRBD1. V dropped 3 bases and J dropped 2; count of bases not matched to a gene: 2. From germline, CDR1 is SGHRS and CDR2 YFSETQ. The CDR3 consists of 14 residues. In DNA form, the CDR3 reads TGCGCCAGCAGCTCCGGGACAGGGGCCTACGAGCAGTACTTC. As protein: CASSSGTGAYEQYF.